The entry below describes one T cell receptor (beta chain). The record originates from a study of blood T cell repertoires in COVID-19. Data came from immunoSEQ multiplex PCR; TCRdb stores just in-frame clones and leaves some out. The sample lists more than 150,000 clones, 75% to 90% occurring once. The CDR3 consists of 14 residues. Germline assignment: CDR1 SGHVS and CDR2 FQNEAQ. Trimming stripped 5 bases from V and 1 base from J, with 11 bases between. This rearrangement joins TRBV7-8 to TRBJ1-1; D possibly corresponds to TRBD1 (6 bases). The receptor comes from a woman aged 70-85 years with acute or convalescent COVID-19. The specimen was peripheral blood. The CDR3 sequence: CASSLWDKNTEAFF. In nucleotides, the CDR3 is TGTGCCAGCAGCCTGTGGGACAAGAACACTGAAGCTTTCTTT.